A selection of T cell receptor beta chains follows, all from one sample in a study of regulatory T cells in long-lasting Graves disease. TCRdb re-called the multiplex PCR reads with MiXCR, one entry per CDR3 protein. The sample lists approximately 310,000 distinct CDR3 sequences, more than 15% seen once, with about 40% in the top ten. The material sequenced was peripheral blood mononuclear cells (PBMCs), taken at new diagnosis, from a patient treated with antithyroid drugs. The receptors derive from a female donor with Graves disease. Both conserved end residues are part of each CDR3. Fields, in order: V gene, D gene, J gene, clone size, CDR3 protein, CDR3 DNA. The D gene is left open where the match is weak. The size entry is marked missing in some rows and otherwise reads once, few, many or a size class.

>TRBV6-4|-|TRBJ2-3|-
CASSAGGPGDTQYF
TGTGCCAGCAGTGCTGGGGGGCCCGGAGATACGCAGTATTTT
>TRBV7-6|-|TRBJ1-1|many
CASSLESRHEAFF
TGTGCCAGCAGCTTAGAATCTAGGCACGAAGCTTTCTTT
>TRBV6-1|TRBD1|TRBJ1-5|many
CASSPLGTDPLQPQHF
TGTGCCAGCAGCCCTTTGGGGACAGACCCTTTGCAGCCCCAGCATTTT
>TRBV9|-|TRBJ2-1|many
CASSVAPVSRNEQFF
TGTGCCAGCAGCGTAGCCCCGGTGAGTCGAAATGAGCAGTTCTTC
>TRBV4-2|-|TRBJ1-2|few
CASSQEFQGLYGYTF
TGTGCCAGCAGCCAAGAATTCCAGGGCCTCTATGGCTACACCTTC
>TRBV12-3/TRBV12-4|TRBD2|TRBJ2-2|many
CASSLSGTSITGELFF
TGTGCCAGCAGTTTATCCGGGACTAGCATAACCGGGGAGCTGTTTTTT
>TRBV28|-|TRBJ2-1|-
CASSPRTAAISYNEQFF
TGTGCCAGCAGTCCACGGACAGCCGCTATCTCCTACAATGAGCAGTTCTTC
>TRBV6-5|-|TRBJ2-2|-
CASSLLDPTNTGELFF
TGTGCCAGCAGTTTACTCGATCCAACGAACACCGGGGAGCTGTTTTTT
>TRBV28|TRBD1|TRBJ1-2|-
CATGGIDGYTF
TGTGCCACAGGGGGCATTGATGGCTACACCTTC
>TRBV2|-|TRBJ1-1|many
CASSEELNTEAFF
TGTGCCAGCAGTGAAGAGCTGAACACTGAAGCTTTCTTT
>TRBV6-2/TRBV6-3|-|TRBJ1-5|-
CASRRWPGLVDRPQHF
TGTGCCAGCAGGAGGTGGCCAGGGCTAGTAGATCGGCCCCAGCATTTT
>TRBV6-5|-|TRBJ2-7|-
CASSYWSGPRSSYEQYF
TGTGCCAGCAGTTACTGGTCGGGCCCTAGGAGCTCCTACGAGCAGTACTTC
>TRBV7-2|-|TRBJ1-6|many
CASSLGGRYSVWGHASPLHF
TGTGCCAGCAGCTTAGGAGGACGGTATTCAGTGTGGGGACATGCCTCACCCCTCCACTTT
>TRBV5-8|-|TRBJ2-1|few
CASSSGARGRNEQFF
TGTGCCAGCAGCTCCGGGGCGAGGGGGAGAAATGAGCAGTTCTTC
>TRBV3-1|-|TRBJ2-1|-
CASSQFSGRWQVEQFF
TGTGCCAGCAGCCAATTCTCCGGGCGCTGGCAAGTTGAGCAGTTCTTC
>TRBV11-1|-|TRBJ2-2|-
CASSLRSSTGELFF
TGTGCCAGCAGCTTAAGGAGCAGTACCGGGGAGCTGTTTTTT
>TRBV2|-|TRBJ2-7|-
CASSEKTSLLYEQYF
TGTGCCAGCAGTGAGAAAACTAGCCTACTCTACGAGCAGTACTTC
>TRBV11-2|-|TRBJ2-7|-
CASSSGQNYEQYF
TGTGCCAGCAGCTCCGGACAGAACTACGAGCAGTACTTC
>TRBV19|TRBD2|TRBJ2-3|many
CASRLAGGPYTQYF
TGTGCCAGTAGACTAGCGGGAGGGCCCTACACGCAGTATTTT
>TRBV6-1|-|TRBJ2-3|many
CASSPSEGPTDTQYF
TGTGCCAGCAGCCCCTCGGAGGGTCCCACAGATACGCAGTATTTT
>TRBV12-5|-|TRBJ2-3|many
CASGSSRVPDTQYF
TGTGCTAGTGGTTCCTCAAGGGTCCCAGATACGCAGTATTTT
>TRBV5-6|TRBD1|TRBJ2-3|many
CASSLQNRGADTQYF
TGTGCCAGCAGCCTCCAGAACAGGGGGGCAGATACGCAGTATTTT
>TRBV19|-|TRBJ1-2|-
CASSIGAGVNYGYTF
TGTGCCAGTAGTATTGGGGCAGGGGTTAACTATGGCTACACCTTC
>TRBV10-2|TRBD1|TRBJ2-5|many
CASRTGEETQYF
TGCGCCAGCAGGACAGGGGAAGAGACCCAGTACTTC
>TRBV27|TRBD2|TRBJ2-3|-
CASSLSGRGTDTQYF
TGTGCCAGCAGCCTTAGCGGGAGGGGCACAGATACGCAGTATTTT
>TRBV18|-|TRBJ1-1|-
CASSPPTVGGNTEAFF
TGTGCCAGCTCACCACCCACCGTAGGGGGGAACACTGAAGCTTTCTTT
>TRBV19|-|TRBJ1-5|many
CASRPPGPSNQPQHF
TGTGCCAGTAGACCCCCAGGTCCGAGCAATCAGCCCCAGCATTTT
>TRBV28|-|TRBJ1-2|few
CASSFLNYDYTF
TGTGCCAGCAGTTTTTTGAACTATGACTACACCTTC
>TRBV18|-|TRBJ1-2|few
CASSPGPPYANYGYTF
TGTGCCAGCTCACCAGGTCCCCCCTATGCGAACTATGGCTACACCTTC
>TRBV6-2/TRBV6-3|TRBD1|TRBJ1-1|many
CASSYPTLGQGGTEAFF
TGTGCCAGCAGTTACCCCACTCTAGGACAGGGGGGCACTGAAGCTTTCTTT
>TRBV28|TRBD2|TRBJ2-3|-
CASSLTLAGAGTDTQYF
TGTGCCAGCAGTTTAACACTAGCGGGAGCGGGCACAGATACGCAGTATTTT
>TRBV20-1|TRBD2|TRBJ2-7|many
CSARGGRAYEQYF
TGCAGTGCTAGAGGCGGGAGGGCCTACGAGCAGTACTTC
>TRBV28|TRBD1|TRBJ2-2|many
CASRLRDSNTGELFF
TGTGCCAGCAGGCTCCGGGACAGCAACACCGGGGAGCTGTTTTTT
>TRBV19|-|TRBJ2-5|many
CASSQDGEETQYF
TGTGCCAGCAGCCAAGATGGGGAAGAGACCCAGTACTTC
>TRBV6-5|TRBD1|TRBJ1-2|few
CASSYGTGDYGYTF
TGTGCCAGCAGTTACGGGACAGGCGACTATGGCTACACCTTC
>TRBV6-9|-|TRBJ1-2|once
CASSYPGQERGYTF
TGTGCCAGCAGTTACCCGGGCCAGGAACGAGGCTACACCTTC
>TRBV19|-|TRBJ1-4|many
CASSTGWNEKLFF
TGTGCCAGTAGTACGGGATGGAATGAAAAACTGTTTTTT
>TRBV9|TRBD2|TRBJ2-3|many
CASSDPKGGSRGGTQYF
TGTGCCAGCAGCGACCCCAAGGGAGGGAGTCGGGGAGGTACGCAGTATTTT
>TRBV2|TRBD1|TRBJ2-4|many
CASRYQQGWENIQYF
TGTGCCAGCAGATACCAACAGGGGTGGGAAAACATTCAGTACTTC
>TRBV27|TRBD1|TRBJ1-1|many
CASKKPGQGFFRTEAFF
TGTGCCAGCAAAAAACCGGGACAGGGATTTTTTCGGACTGAAGCTTTCTTT